A single sample gave rise to the 2 T cell receptor beta chains below, sequenced in a study of T cell repertoires and HLA-DP antigens. Measured with immunoSEQ multiplex PCR; TCRdb has only the in-frame clones, and not every one. The data contain about 110,000 clones, more than 85% of them singletons. These receptors have no identified antigens. Sequenced: CD4+ T cells from PBMCs. These receptors were obtained from a woman aged 18 to 35 in good health and CMV-seronegative.

This clone came up once. This chain uses TRBV5-6 with TRBJ2-7, with D possibly being TRBD1 (6 bases). Trimming took 4 bases from V and 4 from J, leaving 12 bases between them. The CDR3 has 13 residues. CDR1 is SGHDT and CDR2 is YYEEEE in the germline V gene. CDR3 bases: TGTGCCAGCAGCCAAGGACAGAAATACGAGCAGTACTTC. Encoded protein: CASSQGQKYEQYF.

This clone was recorded only once. The CDR3, as DNA: TGTGCCATCAACGGGGGTACAGGGCACTACAATGAGCAGTTCTTC. Protein: CAINGGTGHYNEQFF. The chain couples TRBV10-3 to TRBJ2-1; either TRBD1 or TRBD2 may fit D (6 bases each). Trimming shortened V by 7 bases and J by 3 bases, and 16 bases separated the two germline ends. Germline lookup yields CDR1 ENHRY and CDR2 SYGVKD. The CDR3 length is 15 residues.